This T cell receptor beta chain was sequenced in a study of tumor-infiltrating lymphocytes in localized non-small cell lung cancer. Germline loops: CDR1 MDHEN, CDR2 SYDVKM. The CDR3 extends over 12 amino acids. V lost 2 bases to trimming and J lost 4 bases, with 5 bases between them. Using immunoSEQ multiplex PCR, the repertoire was profiled, and TCRdb retains in-frame clones only, with some absent. The data contain roughly 4,000 clones, less than 75% of them singletons. Sequencing input: uninvolved lung tissue not adjacent to the tumor. The receptor was derived from a human donor with non-small cell lung cancer. The rearrangement links TRBV28 to TRBJ1-2; D call uncertain. This CDR3 is CASSLMSYGYTF. The DNA for the CDR3 is TGTGCCAGCAGTTTAATGAGCTATGGCTACACCTTC.